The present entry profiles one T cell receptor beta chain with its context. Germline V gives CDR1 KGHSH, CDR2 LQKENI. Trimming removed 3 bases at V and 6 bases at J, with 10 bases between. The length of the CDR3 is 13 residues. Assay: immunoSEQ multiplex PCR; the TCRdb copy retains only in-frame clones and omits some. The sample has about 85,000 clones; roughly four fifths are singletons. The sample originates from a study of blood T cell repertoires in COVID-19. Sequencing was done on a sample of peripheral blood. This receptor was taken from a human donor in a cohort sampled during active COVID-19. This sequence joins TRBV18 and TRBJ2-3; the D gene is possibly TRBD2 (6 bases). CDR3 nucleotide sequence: TGTGCCAGCTCACCGTGGGCGGGGGATACGCAGTATTTT. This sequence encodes CASSPWAGDTQYF. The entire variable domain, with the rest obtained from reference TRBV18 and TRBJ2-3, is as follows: NAGVMQNPRHLVRRRGQEARLRCSPMKGHSHVYWYRQLPEEGLKFMVYLQKENIIDESGMPKERFSAEFPKEGPSILRIQQVVRGDSAAYFCASSPWAGDTQYFGPGTRLTVL.